The 12 T cell receptor beta chains listed next were all sequenced from one sample in a study of T-cell reconstitution after alpha-beta-depleted transplantation in children. The authors prepared the TCRbeta library with unique molecular identifiers. TCRdb processed the PCR reads anew with MiXCR; each CDR3 protein has one entry. The sample holds some 460,000 distinct CDR3 sequences, 15% to 20% seen once. Material: PBMCs, mostly from graft donor cells, obtained 360 days after TCRalphabeta/CD19-depleted stem cell transplant. The receptors come from a boy in the first two years of life who had a stem cell transplant for Wiskott-Aldrich syndrome, so the T cells may come from the graft donor.

The chain's CDR3 is CASSITGTSYEQYF. Written as DNA, the CDR3 is TGTGCCAGCAGCATTACCGGGACCTCCTACGAGCAGTACTTC. This chain connects TRBV7-2 to TRBJ2-7; tentatively, D is TRBD1 or TRBD2 (5 bases each). Germline lookup yields CDR1 SGHTA and CDR2 FQGNSA. V was shortened by 5 bases and J by 0 bases, with 11 bases between the two germline ends. The CDR3 is 14 residues long.

This clonotype was counted a few times. The chain employs TRBV5-1 and TRBJ1-1; the D is unclear. In germline, CDR1 is SGHRS, CDR2 YFSETQ. This CDR3 comprises 14 residues. Trimming left V 4 bases short and J 0 bases short, with 10 bases between. The CDR3 sequence is CASSPRQMNTEAFF. The CDR3 DNA reads TGCGCCAGCAGCCCGAGGCAGATGAACACTGAAGCTTTCTTT.

This chain connects TRBV27 to TRBJ1-6; D is unclear. The CDR3 runs 15 residues. Trimming pared 6 bases from V and 1 base from J, leaving 10 bases between. CDR1 and CDR2 (germline): MNHEY, SMNVEV (reference sequence). CDR3 DNA: TGTGCCAGCAGCCCCTCAAGGTCCTATAATTCACCCCTCCACTTT. It yields the protein CASSPSRSYNSPLHF.

This clonotype was detected many times. CDR3 nucleotide sequence: TGTGCCAGCAGTTCTTTCCCGGACAGGGGCTACGAGCAGTACTTC. Its translation: CASSSFPDRGYEQYF. The V call is TRBV6-5, the J call TRBJ2-7; 9 nucleotides line up with TRBD1. Germline CDR1 is MNHEY and CDR2 is SVGAGI. The CDR3 length is 15 residues. V lost 4 bases, J lost 3 bases, and 7 bases stayed unmatched.

This clonotype was counted between two and nine times. The V gene is TRBV10-1, the J gene TRBJ2-2; D is ambiguous. The CDR3 sequence is 17 residues long. V was trimmed by 6 bases and J by 3 bases, leaving 20 bases between them. Germline V gives CDR1 WNHNN, CDR2 SYGVQD (reference sequence). In DNA form, the CDR3 reads TGCGCCAGCAGCCCCCTCCCCGGTGGAGCCTACACCGGGGAGCTGTTTTTT. It encodes CASSPLPGGAYTGELFF.

The chain uses TRBV11-3 and TRBJ2-3; 15 nucleotides agree with TRBD2. Germline CDR1 is SGHNT and CDR2 is YENEEA. This CDR3 is built from 15 residues. V lost 5 bases and J lost 4; bases outside the gene matches: 1. The CDR3 coding sequence is TGTGCCAGCAGCCGGACTAGCGGGAGGGCAGATACGCAGTATTTT. This codes for CASSRTSGRADTQYF.

This clonotype occurred many times. This chain links TRBV12-3 or TRBV12-4 with TRBJ2-7; D remains unclear. Trimming pared 1 base from V and 4 bases from J, leaving 11 bases between. The CDR3 consists of 14 residues. CDR3 bases: TGTGCCAGCAGTTTAGAGGGAAGGAGATACGAGCAGTACTTC. It translates to CASSLEGRRYEQYF.

This clonotype was picked up a small number of times. The rearrangement joins TRBV9 to TRBJ1-6; D is unresolved. The germline V gene encodes CDR1 SGDLS and CDR2 YYNGEE. The V end lost 4 bases, the J end lost 2 bases, and 7 bases lay between the germline ends. The length of the CDR3 is 14 residues. The CDR3 DNA is TGTGCCAGCAGCCCCTATGCCTATAATTCACCCCTCCACTTT. Translated, it gives CASSPYAYNSPLHF.

The chain combines TRBV24-1 with TRBJ2-1; TRBD2 aligns across 13 bases. The germline V gene encodes CDR1 KGHDR and CDR2 SFDVKD. This CDR3 spans 15 amino acids. V shed 5 bases and J 6 bases; nucleotides not matched to a gene: 3. The CDR3 here is CATSAGLAGVNEQFF. In nucleotides, the CDR3 is TGTGCCACCAGTGCCGGACTAGCGGGAGTCAATGAGCAGTTCTTC.

This chain uses TRBV2 with TRBJ2-1; no definite D call. CDR3 length: 12 residues. CDR1 and CDR2 (germline): SNHLY, FYNNEI. Trimming took 7 bases from V and 8 from J, leaving 12 bases between them. The CDR3 DNA sequence: TGTGCCAGCACTCAACTTTACGATGAGCAGTTCTTC. Its translation is CASTQLYDEQFF.

The CDR3 DNA follows: TGTGCCAGCAGTCTGCCTGGACTAGCGTCGGAGCAGTTCTTC. Encoded protein: CASSLPGLASEQFF. This chain uses TRBV6-2 or TRBV6-3 with TRBJ2-1; TRBD2 agrees at 9 bases. In germline, CDR1 is MNHEY, CDR2 SVGEGT. The CDR3 consists of 14 residues. V lost 5 bases and J lost 10; bases outside the gene matches: 9.

This chain joins TRBV12-3 or TRBV12-4 and TRBJ2-3; D perhaps matches TRBD1 (6 bases). Trimming removed 3 bases from V and 4 bases from J, with 14 bases in between. The CDR3 spans 15 residues. CDR3 DNA: TGTGCCAGCAGTTTGGAGGCAGGGGCAGCAGATACGCAGTATTTT. Translation gives CASSLEAGAADTQYF.